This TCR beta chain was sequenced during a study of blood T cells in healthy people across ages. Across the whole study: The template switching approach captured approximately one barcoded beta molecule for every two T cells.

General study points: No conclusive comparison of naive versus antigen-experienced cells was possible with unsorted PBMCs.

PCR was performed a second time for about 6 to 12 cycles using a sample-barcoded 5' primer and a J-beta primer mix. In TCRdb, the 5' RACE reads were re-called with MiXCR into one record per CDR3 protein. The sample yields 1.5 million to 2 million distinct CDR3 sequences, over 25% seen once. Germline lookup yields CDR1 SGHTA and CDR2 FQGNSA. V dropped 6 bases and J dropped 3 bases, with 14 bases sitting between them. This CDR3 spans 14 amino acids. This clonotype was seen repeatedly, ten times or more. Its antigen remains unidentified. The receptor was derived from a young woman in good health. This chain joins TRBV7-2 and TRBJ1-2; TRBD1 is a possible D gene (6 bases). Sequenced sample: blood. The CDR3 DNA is TGTGCCAGCAGACTAATGGGACAAGACTATGGCTACACCTTC. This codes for CASRLMGQDYGYTF.